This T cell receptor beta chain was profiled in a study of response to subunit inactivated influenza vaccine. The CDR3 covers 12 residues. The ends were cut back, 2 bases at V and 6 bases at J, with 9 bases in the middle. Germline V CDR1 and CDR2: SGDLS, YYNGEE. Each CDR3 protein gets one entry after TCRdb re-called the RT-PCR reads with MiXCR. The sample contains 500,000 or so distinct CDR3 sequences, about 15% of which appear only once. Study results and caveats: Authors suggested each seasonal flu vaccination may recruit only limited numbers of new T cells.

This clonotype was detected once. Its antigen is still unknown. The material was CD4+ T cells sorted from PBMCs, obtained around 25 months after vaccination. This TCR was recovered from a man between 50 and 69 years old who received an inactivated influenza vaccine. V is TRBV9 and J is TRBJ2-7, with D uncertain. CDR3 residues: CASSVDDGEQYF. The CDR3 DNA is TGTGCCAGCAGCGTTGACGACGGCGAGCAGTACTTC. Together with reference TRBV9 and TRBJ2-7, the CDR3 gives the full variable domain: DSGVTQTPKHLITATGQRVTLRCSPRSGDLSVYWYQQSLDQGLQFLIQYYNGEERAKGNILERFSAQQFPDLHSELNLSSLELGDSALYFCASSVDDGEQYFGPGTRLTVT.